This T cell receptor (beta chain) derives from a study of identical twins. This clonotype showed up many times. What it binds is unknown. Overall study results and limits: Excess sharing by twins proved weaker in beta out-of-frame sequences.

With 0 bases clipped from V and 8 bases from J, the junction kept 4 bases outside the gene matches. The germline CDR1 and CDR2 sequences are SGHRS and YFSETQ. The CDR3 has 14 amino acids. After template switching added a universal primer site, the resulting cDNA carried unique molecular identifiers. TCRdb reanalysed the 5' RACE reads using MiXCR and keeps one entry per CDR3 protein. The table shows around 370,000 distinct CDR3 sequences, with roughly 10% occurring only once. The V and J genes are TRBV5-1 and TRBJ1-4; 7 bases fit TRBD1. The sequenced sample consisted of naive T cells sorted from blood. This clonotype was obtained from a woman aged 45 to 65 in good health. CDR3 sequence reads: CASSLEGGQEKLFF. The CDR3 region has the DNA TGCGCCAGCAGCTTGGAAGGGGGCCAAGAAAAACTGTTTTTT.